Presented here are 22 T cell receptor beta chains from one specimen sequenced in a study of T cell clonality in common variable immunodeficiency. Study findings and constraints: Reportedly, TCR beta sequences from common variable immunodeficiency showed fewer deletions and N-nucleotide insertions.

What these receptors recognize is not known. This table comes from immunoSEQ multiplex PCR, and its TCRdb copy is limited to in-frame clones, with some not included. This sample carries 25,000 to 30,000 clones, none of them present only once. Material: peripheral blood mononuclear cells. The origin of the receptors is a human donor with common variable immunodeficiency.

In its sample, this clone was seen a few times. Here the CDR3 reads CASSIVVRGYTF. CDR3 bases read: TGTGCCAGTAGTATAGTAGTCAGGGGC. This sequence joins TRBV19 and TRBJ1-2; D ambiguous. Read coverage stops 3 residues before the CDR3 terminus; the germline J gene supplies the remainder. Germline CDR1 is LNHDA and CDR2 is SQIVND (reference sequence). The length of the CDR3 is 12 residues.

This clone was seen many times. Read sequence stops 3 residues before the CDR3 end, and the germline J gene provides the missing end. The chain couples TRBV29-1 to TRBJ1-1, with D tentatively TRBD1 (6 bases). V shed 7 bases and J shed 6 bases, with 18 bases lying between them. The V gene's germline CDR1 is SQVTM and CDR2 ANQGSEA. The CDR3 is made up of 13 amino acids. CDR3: CSGQDLQGAEAFF. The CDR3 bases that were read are TGCAGCGGGCAGGACCTACAGGGCGCTGAA.

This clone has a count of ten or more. The DNA read from the CDR3 is TGTGCCTGGAGCCTAACCCCACGGGGCGAG. Its translation: CAWSLTPRGE. The entire CDR3 sequence reads CAWSLTPRGEQYF. The V call is TRBV30, the J call TRBJ2-7; possible D gene TRBD2, 5 bases. Coverage ceases 3 residues before the CDR3 finishes, and the germline J gene fills in the end. CDR1 and CDR2 from the germline V gene are GTSNPN and SVGIG (reference sequence). V gave up 3 bases and J gave up 6 bases, with 15 bases separating them. The CDR3 contains 13 residues.

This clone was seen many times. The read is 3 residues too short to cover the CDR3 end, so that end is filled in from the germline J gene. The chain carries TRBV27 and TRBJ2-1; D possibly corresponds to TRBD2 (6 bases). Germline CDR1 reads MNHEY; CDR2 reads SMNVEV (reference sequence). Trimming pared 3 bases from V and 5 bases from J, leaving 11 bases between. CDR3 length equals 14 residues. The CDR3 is CASSFGGKHNEQFF. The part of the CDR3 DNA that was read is TGTGCCAGCAGTTTCGGCGGGAAGCACAATGAG.

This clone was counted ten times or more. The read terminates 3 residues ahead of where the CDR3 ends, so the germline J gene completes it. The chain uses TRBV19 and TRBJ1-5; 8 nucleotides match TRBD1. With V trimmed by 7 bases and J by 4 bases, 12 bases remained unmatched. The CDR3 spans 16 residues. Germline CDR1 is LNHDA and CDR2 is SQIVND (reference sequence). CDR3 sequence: CASIGLGTGLNQPQHF. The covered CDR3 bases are TGTGCCAGTATCGGGCTGGGGACAGGATTAAATCAGCCC.

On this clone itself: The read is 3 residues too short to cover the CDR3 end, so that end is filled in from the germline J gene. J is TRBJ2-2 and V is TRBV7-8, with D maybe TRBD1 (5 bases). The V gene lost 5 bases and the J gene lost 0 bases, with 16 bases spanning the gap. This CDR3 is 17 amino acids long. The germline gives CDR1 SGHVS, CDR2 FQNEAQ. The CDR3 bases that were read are TGTGCCAGCAGCGGCAGAAACAGGCTAGCGAACACCGGGGAG. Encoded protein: CASSGRNRLANTGE. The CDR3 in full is CASSGRNRLANTGELFF.

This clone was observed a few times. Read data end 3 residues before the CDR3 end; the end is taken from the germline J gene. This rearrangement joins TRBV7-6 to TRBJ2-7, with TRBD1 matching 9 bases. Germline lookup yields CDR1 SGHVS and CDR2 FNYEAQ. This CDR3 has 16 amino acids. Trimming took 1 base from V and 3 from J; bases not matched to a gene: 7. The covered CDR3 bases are TGTGCCAGCAGCTTAGAACAGGGGGCTAGGAACTACGAG. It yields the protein CASSLEQGARNYE. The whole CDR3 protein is CASSLEQGARNYEQYF.

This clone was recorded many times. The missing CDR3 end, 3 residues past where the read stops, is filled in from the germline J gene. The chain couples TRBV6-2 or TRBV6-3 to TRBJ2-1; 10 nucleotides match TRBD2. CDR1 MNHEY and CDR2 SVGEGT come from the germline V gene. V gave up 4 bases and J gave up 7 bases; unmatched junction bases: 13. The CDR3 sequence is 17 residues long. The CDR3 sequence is CASSFPSVLAGENEQFF. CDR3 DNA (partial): TGTGCCAGCAGTTTCCCCTCCGTGCTAGCGGGAGAGAATGAG.

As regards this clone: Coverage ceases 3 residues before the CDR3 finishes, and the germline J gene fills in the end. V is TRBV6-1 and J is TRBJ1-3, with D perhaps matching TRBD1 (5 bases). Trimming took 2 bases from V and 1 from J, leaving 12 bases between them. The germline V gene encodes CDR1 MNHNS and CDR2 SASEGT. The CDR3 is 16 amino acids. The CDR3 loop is CASSESIGQSGNTIYF. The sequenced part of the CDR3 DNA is TGTGCCAGCAGTGAATCGATTGGACAATCTGGAAACACC.

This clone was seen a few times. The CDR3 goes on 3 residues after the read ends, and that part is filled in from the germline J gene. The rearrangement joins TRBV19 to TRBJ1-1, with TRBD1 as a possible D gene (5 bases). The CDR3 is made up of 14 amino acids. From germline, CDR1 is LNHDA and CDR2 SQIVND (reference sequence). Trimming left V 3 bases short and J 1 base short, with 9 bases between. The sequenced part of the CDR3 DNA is TGTGCCAGTAGTATGGGCAGGGCGAACACTGAA. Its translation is CASSMGRANTE. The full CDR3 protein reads CASSMGRANTEAFF.

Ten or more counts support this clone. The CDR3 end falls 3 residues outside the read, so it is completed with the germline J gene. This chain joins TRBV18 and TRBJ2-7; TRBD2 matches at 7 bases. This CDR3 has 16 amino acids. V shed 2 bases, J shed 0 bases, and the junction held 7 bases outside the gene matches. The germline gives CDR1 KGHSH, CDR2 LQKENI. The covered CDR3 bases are TGTGCCAGCTCACCAGGCCTAACTAGCGCCTCCTACGAG. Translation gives CASSPGLTSASYE. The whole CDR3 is CASSPGLTSASYEQYF.

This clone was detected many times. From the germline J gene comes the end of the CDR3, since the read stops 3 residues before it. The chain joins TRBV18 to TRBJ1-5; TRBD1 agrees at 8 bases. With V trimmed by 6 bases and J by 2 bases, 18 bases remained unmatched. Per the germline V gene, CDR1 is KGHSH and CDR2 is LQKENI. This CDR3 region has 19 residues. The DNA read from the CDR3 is TGTGCCAGCTCTACCATGAGGACAGGGCTCCAGGGTGGCAATCAGCCC. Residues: CASSTMRTGLQGGNQP. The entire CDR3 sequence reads CASSTMRTGLQGGNQPQHF.

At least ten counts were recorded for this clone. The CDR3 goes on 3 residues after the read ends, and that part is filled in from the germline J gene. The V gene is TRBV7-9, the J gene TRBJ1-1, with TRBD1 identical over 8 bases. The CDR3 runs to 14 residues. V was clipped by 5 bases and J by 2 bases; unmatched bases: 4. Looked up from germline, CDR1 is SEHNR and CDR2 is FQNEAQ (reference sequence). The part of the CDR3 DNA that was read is TGTGCCAGCAGCGCGGGACAGGTAAACACTGAA. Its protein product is CASSAGQVNTE. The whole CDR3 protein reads CASSAGQVNTEAFF.

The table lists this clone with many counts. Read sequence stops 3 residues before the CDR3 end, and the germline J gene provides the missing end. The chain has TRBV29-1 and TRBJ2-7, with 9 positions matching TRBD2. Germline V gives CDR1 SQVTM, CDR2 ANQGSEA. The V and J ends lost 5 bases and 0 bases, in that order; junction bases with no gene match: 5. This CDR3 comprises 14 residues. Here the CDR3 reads CSVLLAGSSYEQYF. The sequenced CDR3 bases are TGCAGCGTTTTACTAGCGGGTAGCTCCTACGAG.

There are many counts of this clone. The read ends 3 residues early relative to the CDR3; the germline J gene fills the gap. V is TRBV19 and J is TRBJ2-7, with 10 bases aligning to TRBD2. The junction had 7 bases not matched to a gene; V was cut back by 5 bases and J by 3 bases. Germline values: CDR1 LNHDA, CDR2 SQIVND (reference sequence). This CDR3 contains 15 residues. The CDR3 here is CASSSLAGVSYEQYF. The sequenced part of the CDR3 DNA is TGTGCCAGTAGTTCCCTAGCGGGAGTCAGCTACGAG.

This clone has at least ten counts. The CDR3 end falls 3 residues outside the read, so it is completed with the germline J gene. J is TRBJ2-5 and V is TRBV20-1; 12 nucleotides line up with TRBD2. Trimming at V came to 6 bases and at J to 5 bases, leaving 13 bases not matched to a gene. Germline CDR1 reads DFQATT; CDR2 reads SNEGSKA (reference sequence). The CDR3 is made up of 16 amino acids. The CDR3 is CSAHGLAGGATETQYF. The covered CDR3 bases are TGCAGTGCCCATGGCCTAGCGGGAGGGGCGACGGAGACC.

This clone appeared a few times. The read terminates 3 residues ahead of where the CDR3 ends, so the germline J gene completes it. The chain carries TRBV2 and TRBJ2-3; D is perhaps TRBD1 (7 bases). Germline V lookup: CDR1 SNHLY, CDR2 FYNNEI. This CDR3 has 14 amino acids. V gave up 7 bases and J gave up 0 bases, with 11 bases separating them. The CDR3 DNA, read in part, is TGTGCCAGCAAGGAGGGGGCCAGCACAGATACG. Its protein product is CASKEGASTDT. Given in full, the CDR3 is CASKEGASTDTQYF.

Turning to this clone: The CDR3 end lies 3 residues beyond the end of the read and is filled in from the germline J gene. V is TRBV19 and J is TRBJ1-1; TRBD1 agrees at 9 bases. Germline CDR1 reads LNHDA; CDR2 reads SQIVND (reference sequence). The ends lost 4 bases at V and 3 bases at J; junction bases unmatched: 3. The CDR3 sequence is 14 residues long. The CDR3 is CASSRDRVDTEAFF. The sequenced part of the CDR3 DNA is TGTGCCAGTAGTAGGGACAGGGTTGACACTGAA.

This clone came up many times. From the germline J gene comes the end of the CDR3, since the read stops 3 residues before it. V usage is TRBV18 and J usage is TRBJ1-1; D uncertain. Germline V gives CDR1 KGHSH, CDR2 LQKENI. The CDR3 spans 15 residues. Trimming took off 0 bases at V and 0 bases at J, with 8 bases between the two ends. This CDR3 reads CASSPPAAMNTEAFF. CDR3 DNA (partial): TGTGCCAGCTCACCACCGGCGGCGATGAACACTGAA. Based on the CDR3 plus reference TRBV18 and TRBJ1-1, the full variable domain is NAGVMQNPRHLVRRRGQEARLRCSPMKGHSHVYWYRQLPEEGLKFMVYLQKENIIDESGMPKERFSAEFPKEGPSILRIQQVVRGDSAAYFCASSPPAAMNTEAFFGQGTRLTVV.

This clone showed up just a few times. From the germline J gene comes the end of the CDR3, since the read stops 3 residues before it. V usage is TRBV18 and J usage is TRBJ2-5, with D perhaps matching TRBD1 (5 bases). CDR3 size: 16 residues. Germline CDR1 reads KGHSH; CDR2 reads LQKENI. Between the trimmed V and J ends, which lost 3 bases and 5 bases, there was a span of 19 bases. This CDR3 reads CASSPTVGQGPETQYF. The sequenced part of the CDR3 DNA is TGTGCCAGCTCACCTACAGTTGGGCAGGGTCCGGAGACC.

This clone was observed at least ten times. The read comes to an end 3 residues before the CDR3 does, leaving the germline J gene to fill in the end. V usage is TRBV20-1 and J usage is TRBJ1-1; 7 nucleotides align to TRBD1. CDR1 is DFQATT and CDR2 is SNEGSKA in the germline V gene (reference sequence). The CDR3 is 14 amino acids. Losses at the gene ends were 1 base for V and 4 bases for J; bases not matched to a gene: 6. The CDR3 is CSARVGGIRTEAFF. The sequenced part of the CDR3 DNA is TGCAGTGCTAGAGTAGGGGGCATTCGCACTGAA.

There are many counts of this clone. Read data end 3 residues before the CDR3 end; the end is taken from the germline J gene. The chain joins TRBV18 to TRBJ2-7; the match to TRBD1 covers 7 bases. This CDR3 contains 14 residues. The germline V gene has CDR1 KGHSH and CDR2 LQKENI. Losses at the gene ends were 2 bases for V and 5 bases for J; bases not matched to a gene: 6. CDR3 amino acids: CASSPRNRGNEQYF. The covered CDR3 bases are TGTGCCAGCTCACCAAGGAACAGGGGCAACGAG. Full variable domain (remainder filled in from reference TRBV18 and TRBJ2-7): NAGVMQNPRHLVRRRGQEARLRCSPMKGHSHVYWYRQLPEEGLKFMVYLQKENIIDESGMPKERFSAEFPKEGPSILRIQQVVRGDSAAYFCASSPRNRGNEQYFGPGTRLTVT.